Listed below are T cell receptor beta chains from one sample, sequenced in a study of cytomegalovirus exposure and HLA in healthy donors. TCRdb's copy holds only in-frame clones and misses some; the assay was immunoSEQ multiplex PCR. The sample lists 150,000 to 200,000 clones, around 76% occurring once. The sequencing input was PBMCs. The receptors were sampled from a girl between 10 and 17 years old in good health and CMV-seropositive. The CDR3 runs from the conserved cysteine through the conserved F or W. The listing skips clone size in some rows; elsewhere it reads once, few, many or a size class.

v_gene: TRBV6-4
j_gene: TRBJ2-2
abundance: NA
CDR3aa: CASSRELAGDTGELFF

v_gene: TRBV7-8
j_gene: TRBJ2-5
abundance: NA
CDR3aa: CASSWIGKTQYF

v_gene: TRBV28
j_gene: TRBJ1-5
abundance: NA
CDR3aa: CASSWGQGHQPQHF

v_gene: TRBV19
j_gene: TRBJ1-5
abundance: NA
CDR3aa: CASSPGTGRGGNQPQHF

v_gene: TRBV27
j_gene: TRBJ1-5
abundance: NA
CDR3aa: CASSFGGQKPQHF

v_gene: TRBV9
j_gene: TRBJ1-1
abundance: NA
CDR3aa: CASSVVGDTEAFF

v_gene: TRBV29-1
j_gene: TRBJ2-1
abundance: NA
CDR3aa: CSVELVNEQFF

v_gene: TRBV2
j_gene: TRBJ1-1
abundance: NA
CDR3aa: CASRYSNTEAFF

v_gene: TRBV28
j_gene: TRBJ2-5
abundance: NA
CDR3aa: CASSSGTFDMGETQYF

v_gene: TRBV15
j_gene: TRBJ2-1
abundance: NA
CDR3aa: CATSRMTSDYNEQFF

v_gene: TRBV18
j_gene: TRBJ1-5
abundance: once
CDR3aa: CASSLTGQPNQPQHF

v_gene: TRBV5-5
j_gene: TRBJ1-1
abundance: NA
CDR3aa: CASSLYPGGTTEAFF

v_gene: TRBV2
j_gene: TRBJ2-7
abundance: NA
CDR3aa: CASSAEMAYEQYF

v_gene: TRBV10-1
j_gene: TRBJ2-1
abundance: once
CDR3aa: CASSEAKGVYNEQFF

v_gene: TRBV11-3
j_gene: TRBJ2-3
abundance: NA
CDR3aa: CASSFRGGEDTQYF

v_gene: TRBV10-2
j_gene: TRBJ2-3
abundance: NA
CDR3aa: CASSGPGQGTDTQYF

v_gene: TRBV27
j_gene: TRBJ2-1
abundance: NA
CDR3aa: CASSSGTRPYNEQFF

v_gene: TRBV6-5
j_gene: TRBJ1-5
abundance: few
CDR3aa: CASSTTGGKDQPQHF

v_gene: TRBV5-6
j_gene: TRBJ2-7
abundance: NA
CDR3aa: CASSPAGYEQYF